This section outlines one T cell receptor (beta chain) sequence together with its context. Its antigen is unknown. Base quality data are lacking; no much larger clone is found one base away. The data were taken from a study of Ad26.COV2.S vaccination and SARS-CoV-2 variants (dated by TCRdb to about 2021). Notes on the research overall: Donors in the vaccine arm were drawn from COV1001, a multicentre, randomized, double-blind, placebo-controlled phase I-IIa trial testing Ad26.COV2.S in healthy adults. Trial participants were randomized into five groups of five, in which low-dose or high-dose Ad26.COV2.S was given once or twice, or placebo was given on both occasions. Investigators did not know the trial group allocation while performing experiments and assessing outcomes. The TCR-sequenced set comprised around 30 samples: around 20 Ad26.COV2.S vaccine recipients, 5 placebo recipients and 8 SARS-CoV-2 convalescent individuals. Ad26.COV2.S was given intramuscularly at 5x10^10 or 1x10^11 viral particles, as a single shot or as two shots 56 days apart. The specificity and breadth of SARS-CoV-2-reactive T cell receptors after Ad26.COV2.S vaccination were assessed by TCRbeta repertoire sequencing.

The immunoSEQ Assay was used to sequence TCRbeta CDR3 regions. After extraction, genomic DNA underwent amplification by bias-controlled multiplex PCR, followed by high-throughput sequencing. The source study handled its data this way. To quantify the absolute abundance of every unique TCRbeta CDR3 region, sequences were collapsed and filtered. T cell fraction was estimated by normalizing TCRbeta template counts to usable DNA, which was measured by amplifying reference genes present in all nucleated cells. Repertoire TCRs were annotated as SARS-CoV-2-specific by exact matching of V gene, CDR3 amino acid sequence and J gene to a known reactive TCR set. The reference SARS-CoV-2 TCR set was obtained from MIRA and was filtered for enrichment in COVID-19-positive ImmuneCODE repertoires, whereby public or cross-reactive TCRs were removed. Drawing on the MIRA antigens, annotated TCRs were analysed further at the level of specific ORF or position within ORF. Depth was the summed frequency of annotated unique rearrangements, while breadth was defined as annotated unique rearrangements over total unique productive rearrangements. Group comparisons of TCR breadth used two-sided Wilcoxon rank-sum tests. TCRdb retrieved this table from immuneACCESS and kept in-frame rearrangements only. Not all clones are present; in checked studies, unresolved V genes account for under half, and no reason is known for the remainder. The V and J calls and clone size come from that table; D and trimming were worked out from the DNA. The sample contains hundreds of thousands of clones, roughly 86% of them found a single time. The biggest ten clones account for about 3.1% of the sample.

As encoded in the germline V gene, CDR1 is SNHLY while CDR2 is FYNNEI. The CDR3 covers 13 residues, taking in both the cysteine and the phenylalanine. The only DNA kept is the CDR3, 39 bases in frame from the first base. The germline ends are 10 bases apart after V is trimmed by 6 bases and J by 5 bases. The treatment or condition label for this specimen denotes: some 20 received Ad26.COV2.S at low or high dose, single or two shots; 5 received placebo; per-sample allocation not given. Repertoires of vaccine and placebo recipients were sequenced from samples taken on day 63 after the first injection. In Cohort 1b, about two dozen adults aged 18-55 years were enrolled at a single site in Boston, USA, between 29 July and 7 August 2020. Ad26.COV2.S was a replication-incompetent adenovirus type 26 vector expressing a prefusion-stabilized SARS-CoV-2 spike protein from the original Wuhan strain. General conclusions and limits of the study: Substantial breadth of spike-specific CD8+ and CD4+ T cell responses was reported after vaccination. The study was not powered to compare responses between vaccine doses or regimens. It was noted by the authors that total T cell responses may have been underestimated by the TCR breadth and depth analyses. Spike-specific TCR breadth was higher in Ad26.COV2.S recipients than in placebo recipients (P = 0.0014). Non-spike TCR breadth was comparable between vaccine and placebo recipients, consistent with the vaccine containing only spike.

Sequenced here: peripheral blood, sampled in a trial of Ad26.COV2.S vaccine versus placebo. In this chain, TRBV2 is recombined with TRBJ1-4, with the D segment identity uncertain. The receptor's source is a person aged 18 to 59 who received the Ad26.COV2.S COVID-19 vaccine or a placebo. The bases read TGTGCCAGCAGATTCGACGGAAATGAAAAACTGTTTTTT. Translated, this is CASRFDGNEKLFF. The entire variable domain, with the stretches around the CDR3 drawn from the reference TRBV2 and TRBJ1-4 proteins, is EPEVTQTPSHQVTQMGQEVILRCVPISNHLYFYWYRQILGQKVEFLVSFYNNEISEKSEIFDDQFSVERPDGSNFTLKIRSTKLEDSAMYFCASRFDGNEKLFFGSGTQLSVL.